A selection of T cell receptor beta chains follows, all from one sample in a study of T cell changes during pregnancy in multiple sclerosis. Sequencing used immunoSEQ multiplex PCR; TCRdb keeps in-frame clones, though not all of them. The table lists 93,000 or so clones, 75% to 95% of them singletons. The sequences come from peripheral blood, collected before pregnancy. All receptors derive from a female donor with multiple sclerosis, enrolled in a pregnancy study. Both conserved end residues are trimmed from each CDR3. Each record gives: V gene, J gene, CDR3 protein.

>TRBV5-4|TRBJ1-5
ASSTRGEAQPQH
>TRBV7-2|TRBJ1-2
ASSPSGTGTSTKFYGYT
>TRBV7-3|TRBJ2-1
ASSLSRDYREQF
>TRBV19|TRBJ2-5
ASSRGDRFQETQY
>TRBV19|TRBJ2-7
ASSIGQGNEQY
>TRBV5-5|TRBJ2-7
ASSFPGTGYYEQY
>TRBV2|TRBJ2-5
ASRLDRGGQETQY
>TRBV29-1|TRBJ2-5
SVEGVWLGGETQY
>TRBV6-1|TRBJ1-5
ASRGAPGNQPQH
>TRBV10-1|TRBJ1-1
ARPGPGRGYGGSGMNTEAF
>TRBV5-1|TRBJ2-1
ASSLASTSGSLSYNEQF
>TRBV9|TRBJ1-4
ASSFSAGQAYEKLF
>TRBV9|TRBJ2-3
ASSAVAGGLIDTDTQY
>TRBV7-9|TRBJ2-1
ASSPGTGYIGNEQF
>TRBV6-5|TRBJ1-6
ASSPQTYNSPLH
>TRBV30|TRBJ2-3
AWSDYKTTSGGTDTQY
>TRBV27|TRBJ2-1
ASSLQGAIQF
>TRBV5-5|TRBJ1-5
ASSLVGGQNQPQH
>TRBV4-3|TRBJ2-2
ASSHDLAGGLGTGELF
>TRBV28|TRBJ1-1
ASSLPGQANTEAF
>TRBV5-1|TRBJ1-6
ASSLGDTTYNSPLH
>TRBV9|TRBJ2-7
ASSVAGTGDYEQY
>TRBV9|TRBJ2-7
ASSAGTTSSYEQY
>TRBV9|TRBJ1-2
ASSPQGTYGYT
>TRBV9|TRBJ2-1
ASSFDGGNNEQF
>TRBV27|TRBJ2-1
ASWGWTVNHNEQF
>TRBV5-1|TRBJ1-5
ASSSPGPQH
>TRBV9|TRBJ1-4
ASSPTPLGQGIGEKLF
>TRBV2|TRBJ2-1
ASSPGQGARNEQF
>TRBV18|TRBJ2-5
ASSPGLGGTGKETQY
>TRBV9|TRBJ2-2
ASSPRGSGGLDGELF
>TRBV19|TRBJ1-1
ASRDSLIMNTEAF
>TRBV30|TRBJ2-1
AWSVLGNEQF
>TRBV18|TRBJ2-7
ASSPAGTGGEQY
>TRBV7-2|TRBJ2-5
ASSFRLEETQY
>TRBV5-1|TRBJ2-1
ASSLAGSTSGSISEQF
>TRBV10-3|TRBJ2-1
AISESTSGANEQF
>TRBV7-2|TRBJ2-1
ASSLVAGGSYNEQF
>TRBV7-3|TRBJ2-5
ASSPKGTGRETQY
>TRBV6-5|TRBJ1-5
ASSSILGGNQPQH
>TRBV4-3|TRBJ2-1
ASSQVGRTGTNEQF
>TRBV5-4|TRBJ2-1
ASSLAAGHPYNEQF
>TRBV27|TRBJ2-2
ASSLSRQGPTGELF
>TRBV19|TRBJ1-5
ASSIGTGDSNQPQH
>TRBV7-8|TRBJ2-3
ASSMRGGRDTQY
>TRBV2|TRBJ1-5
ASSDLGEVLPQH